This is a list of T cell receptor beta chains from one sample in a study of blood T cells in healthy people across ages. TCRdb independently ran MiXCR on the 5' RACE reads; one entry per CDR3 protein. The table lists around 1,500,000 distinct CDR3 sequences, roughly 30% of them singletons. What was sequenced was blood. Receptors were obtained from a woman younger than 45 in good health. The conserved cysteine and the conserved F or W are not part of the CDR3 here.

v_call	j_call	cdr3_aa
TRBV18	TRBJ1-2	ASSPRYDRGSDNYGYT
TRBV12-3/TRBV12-4	TRBJ2-1	ASKLTGTYNEQF
TRBV9	TRBJ2-7	ASSVSPDSYEQY
TRBV10-3	TRBJ1-4	AIREDTGNEKLF
TRBV5-1	TRBJ2-5	ASSPGEVDGTQY
TRBV20-1	TRBJ2-4	SAILSGGGVGNIQY
TRBV2	TRBJ2-4	ASTMDSLAKNIQY
TRBV29-1	TRBJ2-1	SSGNEQF
TRBV28	TRBJ2-7	ASSGDSAYEQY
TRBV7-2	TRBJ2-1	ASSSRSANEQF
TRBV29-1	TRBJ2-1	TGGRGSYEQF
TRBV5-5	TRBJ1-4	ASSRTGAGEKLF
TRBV29-1	TRBJ1-5	SARWGGQNQPQH
TRBV20-1	TRBJ1-2	SARDYRGTANYGYT
TRBV6-1	TRBJ1-5	ASRRDEGTARSGQPQH
TRBV5-1	TRBJ1-1	ASSSDTGTEAF
TRBV20-1	TRBJ2-3	SADARLRDRGTDTQY
TRBV5-6	TRBJ2-2	ASSFARRLNTGELF
TRBV29-1	TRBJ2-5	SAAIAGGPETQY
TRBV7-2	TRBJ1-5	ASSSALSVGPQH